The present T cell receptor beta chain was sequenced within a study of persistence of HIV-infected CD4 T cells. Study-wide context: Two participants gave one leukapheresis sample; others gave up to roughly 180 mL blood repeatedly.

The stimulus was an HIV-1 Gag 15-mer peptide pool, 0.8 to 1 ug/peptide/mL. Sorted nonresponding memory CD4+ T cells were CD40L-negative, CD69-negative, CD45RO-high. CD4+ T cell counts exceeded 400 cells/uL; CMV serology was positive. The CDR3 loop spans 15 amino acids. CDR1 is SGDLS and CDR2 is YYNGEE in the germline V gene. The J segment lost 7 bases and the V segment lost 4 bases, leaving 4 bases of the junction unmatched. This was the immunoSEQ version 4 assay in survey mode. Each sample used up to about 1 ug genomic DNA diluted to roughly 10 ng/uL. TCRdb keeps only in-frame clones here, not all; method: immunoSEQ multiplex PCR. This table has about 40,000 clones, 75% to 85% appearing once. Regarding this clone: Its cognate antigen is unknown.

The chain has TRBV9 and TRBJ2-1; TRBD2 matches 14 bases. This clonotype was sampled from an adult man with HIV who was CMV-seropositive. The source was CD4+ T cells sorted from PBMCs after 18-hour stimulation, collected from a patient who received antiretroviral therapy. CDR3 nucleotide sequence: TGTGCCAGCAGCTTCGGACTAGCGGGAGGTAATGAGCAGTTCTTC. Its translation: CASSFGLAGGNEQFF. The full variable domain, rest sourced from reference TRBV9 and TRBJ2-1, is DSGVTQTPKHLITATGQRVTLRCSPRSGDLSVYWYQQSLDQGLQFLIQYYNGEERAKGNILERFSAQQFPDLHSELNLSSLELGDSALYFCASSFGLAGGNEQFFGPGTRLTVL.